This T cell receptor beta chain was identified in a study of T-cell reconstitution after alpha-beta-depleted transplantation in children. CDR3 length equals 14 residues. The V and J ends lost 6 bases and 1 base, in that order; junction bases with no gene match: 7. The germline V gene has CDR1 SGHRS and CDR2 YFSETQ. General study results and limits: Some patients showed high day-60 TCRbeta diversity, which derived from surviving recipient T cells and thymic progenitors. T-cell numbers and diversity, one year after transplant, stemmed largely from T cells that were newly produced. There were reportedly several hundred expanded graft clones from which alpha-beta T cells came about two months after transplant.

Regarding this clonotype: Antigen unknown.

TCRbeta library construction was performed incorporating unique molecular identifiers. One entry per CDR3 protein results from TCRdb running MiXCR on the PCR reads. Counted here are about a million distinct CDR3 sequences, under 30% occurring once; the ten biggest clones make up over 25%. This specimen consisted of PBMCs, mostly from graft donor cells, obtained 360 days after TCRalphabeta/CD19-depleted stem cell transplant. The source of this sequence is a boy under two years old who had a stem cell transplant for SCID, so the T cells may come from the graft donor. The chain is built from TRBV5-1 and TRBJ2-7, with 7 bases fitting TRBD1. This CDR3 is CASKDSDRSYEQYF. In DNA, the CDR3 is TGCGCCAGCAAAGATTCGGACAGGTCCTACGAGCAGTACTTC. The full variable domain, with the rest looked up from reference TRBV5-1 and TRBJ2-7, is KAGVTQTPRYLIKTRGQQVTLSCSPISGHRSVSWYQQTPGQGLQFLFEYFSETQRNKGNFPGRFSGRQFSNSRSEMNVSTLELGDSALYLCASKDSDRSYEQYFGPGTRLTVT.